The 14 T cell receptor beta chains given below trace back to one sample, sequenced in a study of shared clonotypes between healthy human individuals. Sequencing used immunoSEQ multiplex PCR; TCRdb keeps in-frame clones, though not all of them. The sample yields some 96,000 clones, roughly half seen once. The sample taken for sequencing was PBMCs. The receptors were sampled from a woman between 40 and 50 years old in good health. Some clones in this sample may be carry-over from other donors' samples.

CDR3 coding DNA: TGTGCCACCCAAAGCGTAGAGGCGACCCAGTACTTC. Residues: CATQSVEATQYF. The chain couples TRBV27 to TRBJ2-5; no clear D. The CDR3 sequence is 12 residues long. Trimming pared 10 bases from V and 7 bases from J, leaving 16 bases between. Germline CDR1 and CDR2: MNHEY and SMNVEV (reference sequence).

The genes are TRBV11-2 and TRBJ2-5; the D gene is possibly TRBD2 (6 bases). CDR1 is SGHAT and CDR2 is FQNNGV in the germline V gene. Trimming removed 2 bases from V and 4 bases from J, with 11 bases in between. The CDR3 is made up of 14 amino acids. Here the CDR3 reads CASSLSSGRETQYF. In DNA, the CDR3 is TGTGCCAGCAGCTTAAGCTCCGGGAGAGAGACCCAGTACTTC.

V and J are TRBV19 and TRBJ2-1; 8 bases line up with TRBD2. V lost 3 bases and J lost 1; bases outside the gene matches: 8. The CDR3 is made up of 17 amino acids. Germline V gene sequence: CDR1 LNHDA, CDR2 SQIVND (reference sequence). The CDR3 nucleotides read TGTGCCAGTAGTATTTTCCCAGCGGGAGAGTCCTACAATGAGCAGTTCTTC. Translated, it gives CASSIFPAGESYNEQFF.

The chain couples TRBV7-3 to TRBJ2-1, with a possible D match to TRBD2 (5 bases). Germline V CDR1 and CDR2: SGHTA, FQGTGA. The V gene lost 2 bases and the J gene lost 9 bases, with 11 bases spanning the gap. CDR3 length: 13 residues. The CDR3 coding sequence is TGTGCCAGCAGCTTATCGACTATCGGTGAGCAGTTCTTC. This translates into CASSLSTIGEQFF.

CDR3 residues: CASSNTNTGELFF. The CDR3 DNA follows: TGTGCCAGCAGCAACACGAACACCGGGGAGCTGTTTTTT. The V gene is TRBV7-5, the J gene TRBJ2-2; no check of the table's D call, TRBD1, against the DNA was made. TRBV7-5 is reported as a pseudogene. This CDR3 comprises 13 residues.

The V call is TRBV6-5, the J call TRBJ2-1; 7 bases are a match to TRBD1. V lost 1 base, J lost 6 bases, and 3 bases stayed unmatched. Germline V gene data show CDR1 as MNHEY and CDR2 as SVGAGI. The CDR3 contains 14 residues. The CDR3 here is CASSYWGQTNEQFF. The DNA for the CDR3 is TGTGCCAGCAGTTACTGGGGACAGACCAATGAGCAGTTCTTC.

The chain has TRBV20-1 and TRBJ2-7, with D hard to call. The germline gives CDR1 DFQATT, CDR2 SNEGSKA (reference sequence). The CDR3 consists of 11 residues. V was cut by 1 base and J by 4 bases, with 5 bases left in between. For the CDR3, the DNA is TGCAGTGCTAGAGTCCCTTACGAGCAGTACTTC. Its translation is CSARVPYEQYF.

Only a few counts were recorded for this clone. The chain is built from TRBV29-1 and TRBJ1-2, with TRBD1 matching over 9 bases. Germline V gives CDR1 SQVTM, CDR2 ANQGSEA. With V trimmed by 6 bases and J by 4 bases, 12 bases remained unmatched. This CDR3 contains 15 residues. The CDR3 sequence is CSVDPPGQGPYGYTF. In DNA form, the CDR3 reads TGCAGCGTCGATCCACCGGGACAGGGACCCTATGGCTACACCTTC.

Ten or more counts support this clone. In nucleotides, the CDR3 is TGTGCCAGCAGTGAAAGGGGACACGGGAGCTCCTATAATTCACCCCTCCACTTT. It codes for CASSERGHGSSYNSPLHF. The chain uses TRBV2 and TRBJ1-6, with D maybe TRBD1 (6 bases). Germline CDR1 and CDR2: SNHLY and FYNNEI. The CDR3 runs to 18 residues. V dropped 2 bases and J dropped 0 bases, with 14 bases sitting between them.

A remark on this clone: It is likely a read error: a sequence one base away is far more abundant. Other DNA sequences in the sample encode the same CDR3. The V gene is TRBV30, the J gene TRBJ2-3, with unresolved D. The germline gives CDR1 GTSNPN, CDR2 SVGIG (reference sequence). V was trimmed by 0 bases and J by 4 bases, leaving 11 bases between them. This CDR3 is built from 14 residues. The CDR3 region is CAWSVGTEADTQYF. Here the CDR3 DNA reads TGTGCCTGGAGTGTAGGAACAGAAGCAGATACGCAGTATTTT.

This clone was seen ten or more times. The chain is built from TRBV5-4 and TRBJ2-2; perhaps TRBD1 as D (5 bases). The germline gives CDR1 SGHNT, CDR2 YYREEE (reference sequence). Trimming removed 10 bases from V and 4 bases from J, with 20 bases in between. The CDR3 sequence is 15 residues long. The CDR3 DNA follows: TGTGCCTCCGCGACAGACACCTCGAGCACCGGGGAGCTGTTTTTT. Translating it yields CASATDTSSTGELFF.

CDR3 DNA: TGCAGCGCTAGGACAGGGGGGGCAAAACTGTTTTTT. Its protein is CSARTGGAKLFF. The rearrangement links TRBV29-1 to TRBJ1-4; 10 bases agree with TRBD1. V gave up 7 bases and J gave up 10 bases; unmatched junction bases: 6. Germline V lookup: CDR1 SQVTM, CDR2 ANQGSEA. The CDR3 spans 12 residues.

Note on this clone: A read error may account for a junction end that differs from germline. The V gene is TRBV28, the J gene TRBJ2-5; perhaps TRBD2 as D (6 bases). This CDR3 has 13 amino acids. Germline V lookup: CDR1 MDHEN, CDR2 SYDVKM. CDR3 sequence (DNA): TGTGCCAGCAGTCGGGACTCCCAAGGGACCCGGTACTTC. This gives the protein CASSRDSQGTRYF. Complete variable domain (other parts from reference TRBV28 and TRBJ2-5): DVKVTQSSRYLVKRTGEKVFLECVQDMDHENMFWYRQDPGLGLRLIYFSYDVKMKEKGDIPEGYSVSREKKERFSLILESASTNQTSMYLCASSRDSQGTRYFGPGTRLLVL.

Worth noting for this clone: A far bigger clonotype differs at one base, so this is likely a read error. Since the CDR3 does not end with the conserved phenylalanine or tryptophan, this likely comes from a read error. V usage is TRBV4-2 and J usage is TRBJ2-7, with a possible D match to TRBD2 (5 bases). Per germline, CDR1 LGHNA and CDR2 YNFKEQ. V was pared by 4 bases and J by 1 base, with 14 bases between. The CDR3 is 15 amino acids. The CDR3 protein is CASSPRGQPSYEQYL. The CDR3 region has the DNA TGTGCCAGCAGCCCCCGGGGTCAGCCATCCTACGAGCAGTACCTC.